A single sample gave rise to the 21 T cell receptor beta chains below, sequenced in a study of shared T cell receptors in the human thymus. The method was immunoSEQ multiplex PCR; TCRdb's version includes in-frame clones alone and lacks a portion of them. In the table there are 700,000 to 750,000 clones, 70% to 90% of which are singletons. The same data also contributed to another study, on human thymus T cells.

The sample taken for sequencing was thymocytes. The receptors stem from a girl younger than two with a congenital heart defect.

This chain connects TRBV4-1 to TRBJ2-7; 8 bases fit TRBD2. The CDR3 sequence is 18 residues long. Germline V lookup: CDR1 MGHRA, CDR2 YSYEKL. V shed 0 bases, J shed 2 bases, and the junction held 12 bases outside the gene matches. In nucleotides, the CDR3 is TGCGCCAGCAGCCAAGAGGGGACTAGGGACTCCCAGGCCTACGAGCAGTACTTC. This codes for CASSQEGTRDSQAYEQYF.

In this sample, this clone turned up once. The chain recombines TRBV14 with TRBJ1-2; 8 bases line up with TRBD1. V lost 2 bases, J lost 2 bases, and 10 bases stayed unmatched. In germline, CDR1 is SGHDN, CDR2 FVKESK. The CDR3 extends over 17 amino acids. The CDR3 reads CASSQYHPDRVNYGYTF. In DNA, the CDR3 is TGTGCCAGCAGCCAATACCACCCGGACAGGGTCAACTATGGCTACACCTTC.

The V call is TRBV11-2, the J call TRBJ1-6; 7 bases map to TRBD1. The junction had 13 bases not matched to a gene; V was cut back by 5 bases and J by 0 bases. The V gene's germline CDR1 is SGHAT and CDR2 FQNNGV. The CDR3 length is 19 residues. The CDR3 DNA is TGTGCCAGCAGCCCCCAAGGGGGGACAGTCCGCTCCTATAATTCACCCCTCCACTTT. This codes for CASSPQGGTVRSYNSPLHF.

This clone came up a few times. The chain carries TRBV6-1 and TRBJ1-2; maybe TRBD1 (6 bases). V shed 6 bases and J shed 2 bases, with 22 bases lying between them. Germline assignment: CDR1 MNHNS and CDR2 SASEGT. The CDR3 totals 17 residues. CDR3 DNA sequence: TGTGCCAGCAGAGAACCCATGAGGGGACATGACAACTATGGCTACACCTTC. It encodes CASREPMRGHDNYGYTF.

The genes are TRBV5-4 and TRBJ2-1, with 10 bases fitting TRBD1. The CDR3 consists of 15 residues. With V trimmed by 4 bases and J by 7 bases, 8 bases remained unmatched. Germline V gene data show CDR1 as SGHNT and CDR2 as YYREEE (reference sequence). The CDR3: CASSMGQGRGNEQFF. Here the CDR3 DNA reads TGTGCCAGCAGCATGGGACAGGGGAGGGGGAATGAGCAGTTCTTC.

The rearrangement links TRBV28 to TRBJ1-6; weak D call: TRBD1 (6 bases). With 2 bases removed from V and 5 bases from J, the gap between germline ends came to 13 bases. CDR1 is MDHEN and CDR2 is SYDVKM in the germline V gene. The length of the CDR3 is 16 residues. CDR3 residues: CASSLPRDIHNSPLHF. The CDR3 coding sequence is TGTGCCAGCAGTTTACCCCGGGACATCCATAATTCACCCCTCCACTTT.

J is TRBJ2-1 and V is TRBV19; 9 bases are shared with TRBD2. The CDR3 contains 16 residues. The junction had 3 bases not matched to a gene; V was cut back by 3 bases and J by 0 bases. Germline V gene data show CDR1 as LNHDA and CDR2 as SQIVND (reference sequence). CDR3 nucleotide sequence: TGTGCCAGTAGTATTGCTAGCGGGGTCTCCTACAATGAGCAGTTCTTC. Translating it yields CASSIASGVSYNEQFF.

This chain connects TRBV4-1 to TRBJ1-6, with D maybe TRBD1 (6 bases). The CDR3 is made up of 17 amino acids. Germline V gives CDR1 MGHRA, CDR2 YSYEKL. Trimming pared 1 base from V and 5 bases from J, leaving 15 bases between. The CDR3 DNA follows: TGCGCCAGCAGCCAAGTCCTCACGCAGGGGCATAATTCACCCCTCCACTTT. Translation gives CASSQVLTQGHNSPLHF.

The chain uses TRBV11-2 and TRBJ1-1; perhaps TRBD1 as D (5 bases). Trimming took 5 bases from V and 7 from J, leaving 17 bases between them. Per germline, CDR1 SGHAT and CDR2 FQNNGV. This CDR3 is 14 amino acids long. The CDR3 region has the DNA TGTGCCAGCAGCCGCGATCGGGGGTTTGATGAAGCTTTCTTT. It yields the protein CASSRDRGFDEAFF.

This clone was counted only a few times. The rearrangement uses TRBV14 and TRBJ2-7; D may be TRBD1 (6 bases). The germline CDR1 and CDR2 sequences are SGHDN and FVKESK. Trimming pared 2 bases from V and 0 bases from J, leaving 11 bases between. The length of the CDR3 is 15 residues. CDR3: CASSQRTDGSYEQYF. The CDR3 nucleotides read TGTGCCAGCAGCCAAAGGACAGACGGCTCCTACGAGCAGTACTTC.

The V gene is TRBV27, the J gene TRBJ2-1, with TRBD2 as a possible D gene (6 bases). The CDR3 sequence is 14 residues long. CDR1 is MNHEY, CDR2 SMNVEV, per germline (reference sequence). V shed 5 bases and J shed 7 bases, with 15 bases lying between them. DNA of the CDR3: TGTGCCAGCAGTCTCGTCGGGGGAGTTAATGAGCAGTTCTTC. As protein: CASSLVGGVNEQFF.

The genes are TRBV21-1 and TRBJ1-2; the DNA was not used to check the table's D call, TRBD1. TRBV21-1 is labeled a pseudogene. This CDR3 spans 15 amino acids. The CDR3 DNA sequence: TGTGCCAGCAGCAAAGTAGACACTCTTCCCTATGGCTACACCTTC. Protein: CASSKVDTLPYGYTF.

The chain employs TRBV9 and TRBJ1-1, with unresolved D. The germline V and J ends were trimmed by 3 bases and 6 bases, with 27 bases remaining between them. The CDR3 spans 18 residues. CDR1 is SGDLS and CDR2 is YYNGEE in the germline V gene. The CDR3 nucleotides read TGTGCCAGCAGCGCCGGACTAAGCAACCGGGAGGGAACTTCTGAAGCTTTCTTT. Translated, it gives CASSAGLSNREGTSEAFF.

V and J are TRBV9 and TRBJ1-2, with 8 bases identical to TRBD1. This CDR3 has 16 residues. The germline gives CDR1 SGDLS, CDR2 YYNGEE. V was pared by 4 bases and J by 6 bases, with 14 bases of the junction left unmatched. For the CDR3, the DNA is TGTGCCAGCAGCCCACCAAGCAAGACGACAGGGGATGGCTACACCTTC. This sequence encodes CASSPPSKTTGDGYTF. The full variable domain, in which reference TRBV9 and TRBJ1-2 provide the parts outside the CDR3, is DSGVTQTPKHLITATGQRVTLRCSPRSGDLSVYWYQQSLDQGLQFLIQYYNGEERAKGNILERFSAQQFPDLHSELNLSSLELGDSALYFCASSPPSKTTGDGYTFGSGTRLTVV.

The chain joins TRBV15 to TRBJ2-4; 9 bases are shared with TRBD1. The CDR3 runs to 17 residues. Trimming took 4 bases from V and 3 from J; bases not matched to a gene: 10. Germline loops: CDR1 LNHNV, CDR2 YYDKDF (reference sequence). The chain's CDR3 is CATSTRTGALDKNIQYF. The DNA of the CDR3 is TGTGCCACCAGCACCCGGACAGGGGCCCTAGACAAAAACATTCAGTACTTC.

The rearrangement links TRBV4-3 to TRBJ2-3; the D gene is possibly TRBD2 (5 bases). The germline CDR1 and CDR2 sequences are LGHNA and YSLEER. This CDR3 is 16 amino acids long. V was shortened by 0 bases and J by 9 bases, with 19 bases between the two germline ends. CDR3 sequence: CASSQDGGKSGTTQYF. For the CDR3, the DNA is TGCGCCAGCAGCCAAGATGGTGGCAAGTCGGGAACGACGCAGTATTTT.

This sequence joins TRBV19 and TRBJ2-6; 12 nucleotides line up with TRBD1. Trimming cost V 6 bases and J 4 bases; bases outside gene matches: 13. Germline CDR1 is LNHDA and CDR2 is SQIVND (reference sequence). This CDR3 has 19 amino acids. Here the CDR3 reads CASSRRPGQGAPGANVLTF. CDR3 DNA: TGTGCCAGTAGCAGACGGCCGGGACAGGGGGCGCCGGGGGCCAACGTCCTGACTTTC.

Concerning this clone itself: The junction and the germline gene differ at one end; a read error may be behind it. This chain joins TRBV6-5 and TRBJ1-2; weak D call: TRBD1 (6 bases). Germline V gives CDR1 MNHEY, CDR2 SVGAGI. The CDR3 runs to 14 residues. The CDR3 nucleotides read TGTGCCAGCAGTTACAGGGCATCCCGGGACACGAAATCTTTC. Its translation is CASSYRASRDTKSF.

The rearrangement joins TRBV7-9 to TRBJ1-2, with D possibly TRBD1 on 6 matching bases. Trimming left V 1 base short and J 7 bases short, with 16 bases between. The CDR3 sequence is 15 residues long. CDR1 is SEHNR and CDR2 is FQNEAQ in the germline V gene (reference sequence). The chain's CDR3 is CASSLEDRPRSGYTF. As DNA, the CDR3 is TGTGCCAGCAGCTTAGAAGACAGGCCTAGGAGTGGCTACACCTTC. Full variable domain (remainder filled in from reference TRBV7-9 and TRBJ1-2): DTGVSQNPRHKITKRGQNVTFRCDPISEHNRLYWYRQTLGQGPEFLTYFQNEAQLEKSRLLSDRFSAERPKGSFSTLEIQRTEQGDSAMYLCASSLEDRPRSGYTFGSGTRLTVV.

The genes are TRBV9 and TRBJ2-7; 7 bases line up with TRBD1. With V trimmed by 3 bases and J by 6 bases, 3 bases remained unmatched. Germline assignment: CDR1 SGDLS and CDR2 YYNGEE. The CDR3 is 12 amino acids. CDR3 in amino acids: CASSGQGIEQYF. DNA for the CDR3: TGTGCCAGCAGCGGACAGGGTATCGAGCAGTACTTC.

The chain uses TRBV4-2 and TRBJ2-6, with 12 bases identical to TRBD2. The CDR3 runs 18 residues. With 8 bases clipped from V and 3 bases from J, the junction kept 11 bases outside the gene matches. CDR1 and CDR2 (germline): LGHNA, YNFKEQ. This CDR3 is CASQLAGGVYSGANVLTF. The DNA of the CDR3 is TGTGCCAGCCAGCTAGCGGGGGGGGTTTACAGTGGGGCCAACGTCCTGACTTTC.